This entry features one T cell receptor beta chain sequence. Its specificity is unknown. This specimen belongs to a study of CD8 T cells in ankylosing spondylitis. A quantitative 5'-RACE method, one with molecular barcodes, was used to make TCR beta libraries. Each CDR3 protein is one row after TCRdb ran MiXCR on the 5' RACE reads. The sample lists some 840,000 distinct CDR3 sequences, roughly 12% occurring once. Germline V lookup: CDR1 DFQATT, CDR2 SNEGSKA (reference sequence). The CDR3 has 11 amino acids. V lost 6 bases to trimming and J lost 7 bases, with 9 bases between them. Study results and limitations: Ankylosing spondylitis blood appeared to be characterized by a TCR beta motif of eight highly homologous variants. Clones linked to disease were reported to show significant enrichment in matched ankylosing spondylitis synovial fluid.

The V call is TRBV20-1, the J call TRBJ1-4; D is undetermined. The sample taken for sequencing was blood, either unsorted or a sorted T cell fraction (not recorded which). This TCR derives from a male donor with ankylosing spondylitis. CDR3 nucleotide sequence: TGCAGTGCACTCGACCGTGAAAAACTGTTTTTT. This sequence encodes CSALDREKLFF.